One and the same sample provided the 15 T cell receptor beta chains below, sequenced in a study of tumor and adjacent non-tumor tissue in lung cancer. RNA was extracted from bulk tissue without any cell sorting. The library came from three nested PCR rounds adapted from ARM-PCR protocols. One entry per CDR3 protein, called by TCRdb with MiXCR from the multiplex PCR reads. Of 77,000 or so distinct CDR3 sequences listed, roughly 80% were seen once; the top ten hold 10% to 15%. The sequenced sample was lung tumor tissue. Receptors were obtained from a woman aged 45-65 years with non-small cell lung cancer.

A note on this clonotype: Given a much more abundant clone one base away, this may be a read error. CDR3 in DNA: TGTGCCAGCAGTGAAGCAATCGGGAACACTGAAGCTCTCTTT. It codes for CASSEAIGNTEALF. The chain employs TRBV6-1 and TRBJ1-1, with D uncertain. This CDR3 is 14 amino acids long. From germline, CDR1 is MNHNS and CDR2 SASEGT.

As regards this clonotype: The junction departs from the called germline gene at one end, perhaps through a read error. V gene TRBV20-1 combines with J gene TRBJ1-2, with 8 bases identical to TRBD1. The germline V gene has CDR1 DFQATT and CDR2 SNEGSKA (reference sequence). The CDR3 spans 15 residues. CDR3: CSARPRDRFNYRYTF. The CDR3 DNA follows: TGCAGTGCCAGACCCCGGGACAGGTTTAACTATCGCTACACCTTC.

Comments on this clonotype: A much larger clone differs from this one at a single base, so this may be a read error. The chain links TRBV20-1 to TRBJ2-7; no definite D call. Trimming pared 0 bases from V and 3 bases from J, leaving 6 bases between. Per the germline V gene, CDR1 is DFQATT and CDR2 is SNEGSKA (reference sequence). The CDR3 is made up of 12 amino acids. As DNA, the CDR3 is TGCAGTGCTAGAGATCACTTCTACGAGCAGTACTTC. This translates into CSARDHFYEQYF.

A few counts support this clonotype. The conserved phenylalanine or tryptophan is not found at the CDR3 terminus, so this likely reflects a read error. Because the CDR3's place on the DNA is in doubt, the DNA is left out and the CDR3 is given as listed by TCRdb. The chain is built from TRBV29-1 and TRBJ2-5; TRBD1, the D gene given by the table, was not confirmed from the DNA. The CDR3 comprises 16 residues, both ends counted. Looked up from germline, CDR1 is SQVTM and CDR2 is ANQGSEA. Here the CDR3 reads CSVEDRERGLQETQYL.

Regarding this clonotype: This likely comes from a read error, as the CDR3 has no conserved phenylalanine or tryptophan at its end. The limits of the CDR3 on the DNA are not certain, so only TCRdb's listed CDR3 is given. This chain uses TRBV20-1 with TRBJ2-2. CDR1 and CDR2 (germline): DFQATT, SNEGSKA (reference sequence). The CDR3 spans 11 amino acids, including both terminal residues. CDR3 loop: CSVPNTGELSI.

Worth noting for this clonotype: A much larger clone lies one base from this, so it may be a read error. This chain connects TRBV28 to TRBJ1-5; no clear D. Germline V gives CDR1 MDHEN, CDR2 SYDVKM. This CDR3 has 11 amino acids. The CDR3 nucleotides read TGTGCCAGCAGTTTCTCCCGGCCCCGGCATTTT. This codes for CASSFSRPRHF.

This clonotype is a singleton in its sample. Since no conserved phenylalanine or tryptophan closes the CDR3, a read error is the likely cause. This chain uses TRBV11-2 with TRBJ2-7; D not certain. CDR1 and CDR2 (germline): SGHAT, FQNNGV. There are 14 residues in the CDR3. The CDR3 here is CAGSLDGQTYEQYL. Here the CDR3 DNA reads TGTGCCGGCAGCTTAGATGGGCAGACCTACGAGCAGTACCTC.

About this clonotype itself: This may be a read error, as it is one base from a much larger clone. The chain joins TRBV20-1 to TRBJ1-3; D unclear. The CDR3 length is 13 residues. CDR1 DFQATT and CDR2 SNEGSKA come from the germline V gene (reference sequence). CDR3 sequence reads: CNAGPSSGNTIYF. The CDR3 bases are TGCAATGCCGGACCGTCGTCTGGAAACACCATATATTTT.

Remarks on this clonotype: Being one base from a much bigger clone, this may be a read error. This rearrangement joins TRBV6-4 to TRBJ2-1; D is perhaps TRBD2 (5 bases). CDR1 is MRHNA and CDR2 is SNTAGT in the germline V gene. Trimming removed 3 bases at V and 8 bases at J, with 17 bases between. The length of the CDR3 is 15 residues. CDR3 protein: CASSEGSSRSYEQFF. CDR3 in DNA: TGTGCCAGCAGTGAAGGGTCTAGCAGGAGTTATGAGCAGTTCTTC.

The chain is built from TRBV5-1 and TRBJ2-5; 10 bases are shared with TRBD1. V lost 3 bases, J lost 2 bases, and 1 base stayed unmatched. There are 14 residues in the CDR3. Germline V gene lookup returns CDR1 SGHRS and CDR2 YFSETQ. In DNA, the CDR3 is TGCGCCAGCAGCTGGACAGGGGGACAAGAGACCCAGTACTTC. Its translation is CASSWTGGQETQYF.

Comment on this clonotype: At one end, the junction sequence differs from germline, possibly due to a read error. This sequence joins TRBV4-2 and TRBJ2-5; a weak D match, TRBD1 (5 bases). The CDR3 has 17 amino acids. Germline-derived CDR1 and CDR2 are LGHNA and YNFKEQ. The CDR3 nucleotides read TGTGTCAGCAGCCCGATTTGGGGCCCGGATGATCAAGAGACCCAATACTTC. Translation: CVSSPIWGPDDQETQYF.

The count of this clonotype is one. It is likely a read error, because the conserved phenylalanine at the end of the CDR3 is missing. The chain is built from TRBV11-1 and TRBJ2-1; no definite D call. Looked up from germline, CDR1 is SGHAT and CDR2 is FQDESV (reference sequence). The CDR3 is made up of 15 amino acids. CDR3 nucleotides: TGTGCAAGCAGCCCGACTCTTTCGACGGGCGATGAGCAGTTCATC. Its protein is CASSPTLSTGDEQFI.

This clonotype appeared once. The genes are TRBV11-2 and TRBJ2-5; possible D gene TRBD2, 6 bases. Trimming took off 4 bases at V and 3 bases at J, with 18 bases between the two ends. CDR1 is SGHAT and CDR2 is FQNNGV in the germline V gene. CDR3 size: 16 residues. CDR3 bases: TGTGCCAGCAGCTGGAGATGCGGGATGACGGAAGAGACCCAGTACTTC. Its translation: CASSWRCGMTEETQYF.

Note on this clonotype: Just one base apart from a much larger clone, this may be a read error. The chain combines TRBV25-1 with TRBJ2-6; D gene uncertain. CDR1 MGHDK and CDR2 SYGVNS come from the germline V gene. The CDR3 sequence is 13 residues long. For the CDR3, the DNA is TGTGTCAGCTTTCTCTCTGGGGCCAACGTCCTGACTTTC. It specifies CVSFLSGANVLTF.

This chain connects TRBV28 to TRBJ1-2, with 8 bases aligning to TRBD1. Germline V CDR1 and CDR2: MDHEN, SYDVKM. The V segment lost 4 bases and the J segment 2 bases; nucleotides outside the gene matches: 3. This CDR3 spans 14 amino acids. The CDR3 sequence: CASSSRTGNYGYTF. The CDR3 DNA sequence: TGTGCCAGCAGTTCTCGGACAGGGAACTATGGCTACACCTTC.